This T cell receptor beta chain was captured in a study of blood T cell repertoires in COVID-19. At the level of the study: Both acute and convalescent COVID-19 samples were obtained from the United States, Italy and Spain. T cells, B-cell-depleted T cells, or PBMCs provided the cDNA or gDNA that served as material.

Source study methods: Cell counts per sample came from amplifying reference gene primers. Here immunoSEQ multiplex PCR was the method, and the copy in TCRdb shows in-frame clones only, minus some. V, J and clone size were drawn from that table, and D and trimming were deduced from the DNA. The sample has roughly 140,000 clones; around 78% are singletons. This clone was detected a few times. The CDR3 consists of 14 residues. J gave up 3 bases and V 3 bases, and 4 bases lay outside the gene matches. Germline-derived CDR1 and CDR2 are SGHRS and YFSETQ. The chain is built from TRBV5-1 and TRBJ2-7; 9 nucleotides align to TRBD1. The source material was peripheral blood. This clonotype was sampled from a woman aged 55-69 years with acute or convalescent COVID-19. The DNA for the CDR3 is TGCGCCAGCAGCTGGGGACAGGGCAACTACGAGCAGTACTTC. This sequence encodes CASSWGQGNYEQYF.